One sample yielded the 25 T cell receptor beta chains listed below, sequenced in a study of OX40 agonist ivuxolimab in advanced cancers. Here immunoSEQ multiplex PCR was the method, and the copy in TCRdb shows in-frame clones only, minus some. Of some 60,000 clones in the sample, 84% were seen once. The sample here was CD4+ or CD8+ T cells sorted from blood, taken in a trial of the OX40 agonist ivuxolimab. All receptors come from an adult with an advanced solid tumor such as melanoma, head and neck, liver or kidney cancer.

The genes are TRBV7-3 and TRBJ1-1, with D hard to call. From germline, CDR1 is SGHTA and CDR2 FQGTGA. Deletions cut 5 bases from V and 4 bases from J, with 11 bases between. CDR3 size: 13 residues. This chain's CDR3 is CASSPVVATEAFF. For the CDR3, the DNA is TGTGCCAGCAGCCCCGTTGTGGCCACTGAAGCTTTCTTT.

The rearrangement links TRBV7-9 to TRBJ1-4, with unresolved D. Looked up from germline, CDR1 is SEHNR and CDR2 is FQNEAQ (reference sequence). CDR3 length: 15 amino acids. V lost 1 base, J lost 8 bases, and 14 bases lay in between. The DNA for the CDR3 is TGTGCCAGCAGCTTAGGAGGGCTTAGGGAAGAAAAACTGTTTTTT. Encoded protein: CASSLGGLREEKLFF.

This clone was counted a few times. For the CDR3, the DNA is TGTGCCAGCAGTTTATCGTGGATTGGGGCCAACGTCCTGACTTTC. This codes for CASSLSWIGANVLTF. The V gene is TRBV27, the J gene TRBJ2-6; D call uncertain. Germline V gene sequence: CDR1 MNHEY, CDR2 SMNVEV (reference sequence). The CDR3 spans 15 residues. Trimming pared 0 bases from V and 3 bases from J, leaving 6 bases between.

This chain connects TRBV18 to TRBJ1-2; the D gene is possibly TRBD1 (6 bases). Germline CDR1 is KGHSH and CDR2 is LQKENI. The length of the CDR3 is 15 residues. Trimming left V 6 bases short and J 8 bases short, with 22 bases between. CDR3 sequence reads: CASSPGQRLDQGYTF. CDR3 bases: TGTGCCAGCTCTCCCGGACAGAGACTGGATCAGGGCTACACCTTC. The whole variable domain, remainder taken from reference TRBV18 and TRBJ1-2, is NAGVMQNPRHLVRRRGQEARLRCSPMKGHSHVYWYRQLPEEGLKFMVYLQKENIIDESGMPKERFSAEFPKEGPSILRIQQVVRGDSAAYFCASSPGQRLDQGYTFGSGTRLTVV.

The V and J genes are TRBV5-5 and TRBJ2-7; a weak D match, TRBD2 (7 bases). The germline V gene encodes CDR1 SGHKS and CDR2 YYEKEE (reference sequence). Trimming cost V 3 bases and J 2 bases, with 12 bases left between them. The CDR3 has 14 residues. CDR3 amino acids: CASSSGGIAYEQYF. CDR3 bases: TGTGCCAGCAGCTCGGGGGGCATAGCCTACGAGCAGTACTTC.

J is TRBJ2-7 and V is TRBV29-1; 7 bases align to TRBD2. Looked up from germline, CDR1 is SQVTM and CDR2 is ANQGSEA. CDR3 length equals 13 residues. Losses at the gene ends were 0 bases for V and 6 bases for J; bases not matched to a gene: 5. This CDR3 reads CSVEEGRGGEQYF. The DNA of the CDR3 is TGCAGCGTTGAAGAGGGCCGCGGGGGCGAGCAGTACTTC.

The chain uses TRBV27 and TRBJ2-3; D not certain. Trimming took off 5 bases at V and 2 bases at J, with 14 bases between the two ends. This CDR3 spans 15 amino acids. Germline V lookup: CDR1 MNHEY, CDR2 SMNVEV (reference sequence). In nucleotides, the CDR3 is TGTGCCAGCAGTGCCCGCAAGGGTTTCACAGATACGCAGTATTTT. Amino acid sequence: CASSARKGFTDTQYF.

V usage is TRBV7-3 and J usage is TRBJ1-1, with D possibly matching TRBD1 (5 bases). CDR1 is SGHTA and CDR2 is FQGTGA in the germline V gene. The length of the CDR3 is 16 residues. Trimming took 5 bases from V and 0 from J, leaving 16 bases between them. The CDR3 sequence is CASSNPLAGMNTEAFF. CDR3 DNA sequence: TGTGCCAGCAGCAACCCCTTAGCAGGGATGAACACTGAAGCTTTCTTT.

This clone showed up just a few times. The V call is TRBV28, the J call TRBJ2-1; perhaps TRBD2 as D (5 bases). Between the trimmed V and J ends, which lost 6 bases and 7 bases, there was a span of 19 bases. The CDR3 runs to 15 residues. CDR1 MDHEN and CDR2 SYDVKM come from the germline V gene. Written as DNA, the CDR3 is TGTGCCAGCAGCCGAACTAGAGATTATAGGAATGAGCAGTTCTTC. Its protein product is CASSRTRDYRNEQFF.

This chain links TRBV30 with TRBJ2-2; the D gene is possibly TRBD1 (5 bases). With 0 bases removed from V and 4 bases from J, the gap between germline ends came to 6 bases. CDR1 is GTSNPN, CDR2 SVGIG, per germline (reference sequence). The CDR3 has 13 amino acids. For the CDR3, the DNA is TGTGCCTGGAGTGTTAGGGGCACCGGGGAGCTGTTTTTT. This sequence encodes CAWSVRGTGELFF.

This clone was recorded once. The genes are TRBV27 and TRBJ2-2; possible D gene TRBD2, 5 bases. Trimming took 5 bases from V and 6 from J, leaving 13 bases between them. The CDR3 consists of 14 residues. Germline V CDR1 and CDR2: MNHEY, SMNVEV (reference sequence). This CDR3 is CASSPLRRAGELFF. The CDR3 region has the DNA TGTGCCAGCAGTCCCCTCCGGCGGGCCGGGGAGCTGTTTTTT.

The chain's CDR3 is CASSSPPTGVVYEQYF. The DNA of the CDR3 is TGTGCCAGCAGTTCACCACCGACAGGGGTTGTCTACGAGCAGTACTTC. The J gene is TRBJ2-5, the V gene TRBV7-2; 8 positions match TRBD1. The J call is doubtful: the DNA matches TRBJ2-7 better. CDR1 and CDR2 from the germline V gene are SGHTA and FQGNSA. This CDR3 comprises 16 residues.

The J gene is TRBJ2-1, the V gene TRBV19, with TRBD2 matching 7 bases. Germline CDR1 and CDR2: LNHDA and SQIVND (reference sequence). This CDR3 comprises 14 residues. After removal of 7 bases from V and 5 bases from J, the junction contained 8 bases not matched to a gene. The DNA of the CDR3 is TGTGCCAGTATTGGCGGGAGCCTTCACAATGAGCAGTTCTTC. It yields the protein CASIGGSLHNEQFF.

The chain combines TRBV6-4 with TRBJ2-3; perhaps TRBD1 as D (5 bases). The ends were cut back, 4 bases at V and 2 bases at J, with 7 bases in the middle. The CDR3 is 13 residues long. CDR1 is MRHNA and CDR2 is SNTAGT in the germline V gene. This CDR3 is CASSAQATDTQYF. Written as DNA, the CDR3 is TGTGCCAGCAGTGCACAGGCCACAGATACGCAGTATTTT.

Remarks on this clone: The germline gene is not matched at one end of the junction; a read error may be the cause. Other DNA sequences in this sample translate to the same CDR3. V usage is TRBV11-2 and J usage is TRBJ1-5, with 8 bases identical to TRBD1. The germline V gene has CDR1 SGHAT and CDR2 FQNNGV. The length of the CDR3 is 13 residues. The CDR3: CASSLDRGQPQHF. The CDR3 DNA reads TGTGCCAGCAGCCTAGACAGGGGTCAGCCCCAGCATTTT.

As regards this clone: Germline is not matched at one junction end, which may reflect a read error. The CDR3 here is CASSQVTGTGTNAGELFF. The CDR3 DNA follows: TGTGCCAGCTCACAAGTTACGGGTACCGGGACGAACGCCGGGGAGCTGTTTTTT. The J gene is TRBJ2-2, the V gene TRBV18; the D call may be TRBD1 or TRBD2 (5 bases each). The CDR3 runs to 18 residues. Germline assignment: CDR1 KGHSH and CDR2 LQKENI.

The chain combines TRBV18 with TRBJ2-3, with 10 bases matching TRBD2. Trimming removed 2 bases from V and 8 bases from J; junction bases left unmatched: 10. The CDR3 covers 16 residues. Germline lookup yields CDR1 KGHSH and CDR2 LQKENI. DNA for the CDR3: TGTGCCAGCTCACCATTGACTAGCGGGCCGCGGGGTACGCAGTATTTT. Translating gives CASSPLTSGPRGTQYF.

J is TRBJ2-3 and V is TRBV4-3, with 9 bases that match TRBD2. The length of the CDR3 is 17 residues. V lost 1 base and J lost 2; bases outside the gene matches: 7. Germline V lookup: CDR1 LGHNA, CDR2 YSLEER. This CDR3 reads CASSQGRRGGLTDTQYF. The CDR3 coding sequence is TGCGCCAGCAGCCAAGGACGGCGGGGGGGACTCACAGATACGCAGTATTTT.

The V and J genes are TRBV9 and TRBJ2-3; 9 nucleotides align to TRBD1. The CDR3 extends over 17 amino acids. Per the germline V gene, CDR1 is SGDLS and CDR2 is YYNGEE. J gave up 1 base and V 0 bases, and 6 bases lay outside the gene matches. The CDR3 spells CASSVEGQGRRTDTQYF. CDR3 coding DNA: TGTGCCAGCAGCGTAGAGGGACAGGGACGACGCACAGATACGCAGTATTTT.

The CDR3 DNA is TGTGCCACCCTACCCCGGACACAAAATGAAAAACTGTTTTTT. It yields the protein CATLPRTQNEKLFF. The J gene is TRBJ1-4, the V gene TRBV6-1; TRBD1 might be the D (5 bases). Germline V gene sequence: CDR1 MNHNS, CDR2 SASEGT. V was shortened by 10 bases and J by 5 bases, with 17 bases between the two germline ends. CDR3 length: 14 residues.

The V call is TRBV9, the J call TRBJ2-2; 9 bases map to TRBD2. The V segment lost 4 bases and the J segment 7 bases; nucleotides outside the gene matches: 11. The CDR3 has 16 amino acids. Germline V gene sequence: CDR1 SGDLS, CDR2 YYNGEE. The CDR3 protein is CASSPRGGRDGGELFF. CDR3 nucleotides: TGTGCCAGCAGCCCCCGCGGCGGGAGGGATGGCGGGGAGCTGTTTTTT. Full variable domain (rest looked up from reference TRBV9 and TRBJ2-2): DSGVTQTPKHLITATGQRVTLRCSPRSGDLSVYWYQQSLDQGLQFLIQYYNGEERAKGNILERFSAQQFPDLHSELNLSSLELGDSALYFCASSPRGGRDGGELFFGEGSRLTVL.

This sequence joins TRBV5-1 and TRBJ2-3; D unclear. This CDR3 is built from 14 residues. Germline CDR1 and CDR2: SGHRS and YFSETQ. V dropped 0 bases and J dropped 0 bases, with 5 bases sitting between them. The CDR3 bases are TGCGCCAGCAGCTTGGACGGGAGCACAGATACGCAGTATTTT. It is translated as CASSLDGSTDTQYF.

The rearrangement links TRBV7-3 to TRBJ2-7; D possibly corresponds to TRBD2 (7 bases). Germline V lookup: CDR1 SGHTA, CDR2 FQGTGA. Trimming pared 3 bases from V and 7 bases from J, leaving 19 bases between. This CDR3 is 15 amino acids long. The CDR3 bases are TGTGCCAGCAGCTTGAGAGGGGGGCCCGGGAGGGAGCAGTACTTC. Translating gives CASSLRGGPGREQYF.

This clone showed up just once. The chain joins TRBV11-3 to TRBJ1-6; perhaps TRBD1 as D (6 bases). Looked up from germline, CDR1 is SGHNT and CDR2 is YENEEA. The CDR3 is 13 residues long. Trimming stripped 5 bases from V and 7 bases from J, with 9 bases between. DNA of the CDR3: TGTGCCAGCAGCCCTGACAGGAATTCACCCCTCCACTTT. Translation gives CASSPDRNSPLHF.

The CDR3 loop reads CSAANTEAFF. CDR3 bases: TGCAGCGCCGCAAACACTGAAGCTTTCTTT. This rearrangement joins TRBV29-1 to TRBJ1-1; no clear D gene. Trimming removed 7 bases at V and 2 bases at J, with 5 bases between. Germline V CDR1 and CDR2: SQVTM, ANQGSEA. CDR3 length equals 10 residues.